These 6 T cell receptor beta chains were sequenced from one sample in a study of quantifying T cell responses using KT2 cells. Study at large: Reverse transcription used primers in the TCR alpha and beta constant regions.

Each cDNA got a UMI-containing oligo ligated at its 3' end. An equimolar mix of RC1.1 and RC1.2 primed the beta chain across TRBC1 and TRBC2. MiXCR was run by TCRdb on the UMI-ligation and nested PCR reads, yielding one entry per CDR3 protein. The data contain about 53,000 distinct CDR3 sequences, 10% to 15% of them singletons. Sequencing input: PBMCs spiked with cells of the T cell clone KT2. The receptor source for this set is a human donor.

This clonotype has ten or more counts. V gene TRBV4-3 combines with J gene TRBJ2-1; the match to TRBD2 covers 10 bases. V gave up 4 bases and J gave up 8 bases; unmatched junction bases: 5. The CDR3 runs 14 residues. Germline V gene sequence: CDR1 LGHNA, CDR2 YSLEER. The CDR3 DNA is TGCGCCAGCAGCCCCCGGACTAGCGGAGATGAGCAGTTCTTC. It encodes CASSPRTSGDEQFF.

This clonotype showed up many times. The genes are TRBV9 and TRBJ2-3; D unresolved. V lost 4 bases to trimming and J lost 2 bases, with 14 bases between them. The CDR3 covers 15 residues. Germline lookup yields CDR1 SGDLS and CDR2 YYNGEE. In nucleotides, the CDR3 is TGTGCCAGCAGCCGCCCGCAAACTATCACAGATACGCAGTATTTT. Translated, it gives CASSRPQTITDTQYF.

The rearrangement joins TRBV24-1 to TRBJ2-2; 9 nucleotides match TRBD2. Unmatched junction bases numbered 3, after V lost 2 bases and J lost 3 bases. From germline, CDR1 is KGHDR and CDR2 SFDVKD. The CDR3 is 16 amino acids. CDR3 region: CATSDSGTSYTGELFF. The CDR3 DNA reads as TGTGCCACCAGTGATTCTGGGACTAGCTACACCGGGGAGCTGTTTTTT.

This clonotype was observed a few times. The chain joins TRBV20-1 to TRBJ1-5; weak D call: TRBD1 (6 bases). Germline V gene lookup returns CDR1 DFQATT and CDR2 SNEGSKA (reference sequence). CDR3 size: 15 residues. V lost 0 bases and J 3 bases, leaving 12 bases between the germline ends. CDR3 nucleotides: TGCAGTGCTAGAGAGCCGCGACAGGACAATCAGCCCCAGCATTTT. Amino acid sequence: CSAREPRQDNQPQHF.

The chain employs TRBV7-2 and TRBJ2-7; 10 bases are shared with TRBD2. The J segment lost 6 bases and the V segment lost 5 bases, leaving 7 bases of the junction unmatched. Per germline, CDR1 SGHTA and CDR2 FQGNSA. This CDR3 is 14 amino acids long. DNA for the CDR3: TGTGCCAGCAGCATCTTAGCGGGGGGCAGCGAGCAGTACTTC. As protein: CASSILAGGSEQYF.

The gene calls are TRBV3-1 and TRBJ2-3, with D possibly being TRBD1 or TRBD2 (5 bases each). Germline V gene data show CDR1 as LGHDT and CDR2 as YNNKEL (reference sequence). V shed 2 bases and J shed 2 bases, with 8 bases lying between them. The CDR3 has 14 amino acids. The CDR3 nucleotides read TGTGCCAGCAGCCAACCCGGGACCACAGATACGCAGTATTTT. As protein: CASSQPGTTDTQYF.